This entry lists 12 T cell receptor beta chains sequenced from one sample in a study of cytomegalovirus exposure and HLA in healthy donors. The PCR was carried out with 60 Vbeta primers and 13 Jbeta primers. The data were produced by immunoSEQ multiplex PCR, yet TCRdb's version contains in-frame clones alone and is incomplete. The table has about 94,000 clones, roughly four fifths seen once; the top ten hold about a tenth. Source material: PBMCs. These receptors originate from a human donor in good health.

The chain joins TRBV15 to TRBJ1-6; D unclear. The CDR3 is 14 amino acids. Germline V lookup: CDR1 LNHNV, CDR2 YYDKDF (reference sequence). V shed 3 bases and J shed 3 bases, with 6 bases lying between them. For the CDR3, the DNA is TGTGCCACCAGCAGCCTCCGCTATAATTCACCCCTCCACTTT. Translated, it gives CATSSLRYNSPLHF.

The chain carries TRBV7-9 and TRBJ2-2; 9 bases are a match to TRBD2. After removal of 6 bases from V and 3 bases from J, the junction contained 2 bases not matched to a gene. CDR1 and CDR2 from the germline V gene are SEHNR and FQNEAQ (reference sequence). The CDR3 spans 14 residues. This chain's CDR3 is CASSSGRDTGELFF. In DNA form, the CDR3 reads TGTGCCAGCAGTAGCGGGAGAGACACCGGGGAGCTGTTTTTT. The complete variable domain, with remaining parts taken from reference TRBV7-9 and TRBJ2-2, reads DTGVSQNPRHKITKRGQNVTFRCDPISEHNRLYWYRQTLGQGPEFLTYFQNEAQLEKSRLLSDRFSAERPKGSFSTLEIQRTEQGDSAMYLCASSSGRDTGELFFGEGSRLTVL.

CDR3: CASSQDIGGGYTF. The CDR3 bases are TGTGCCAGCAGCCAAGATATCGGCGGAGGCTACACCTTC. The chain recombines TRBV14 with TRBJ1-2; D not certain. The germline V gene encodes CDR1 SGHDN and CDR2 FVKESK. The ends were cut back, 0 bases at V and 8 bases at J, with 10 bases in the middle. The CDR3 sequence is 13 residues long.

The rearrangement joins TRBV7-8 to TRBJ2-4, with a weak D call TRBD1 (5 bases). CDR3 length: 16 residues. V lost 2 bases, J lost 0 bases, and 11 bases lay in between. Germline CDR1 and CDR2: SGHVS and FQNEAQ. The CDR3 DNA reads TGTGCCAGCAGCTTACCCCCACAGGTAGCCAAAAACATTCAGTACTTC. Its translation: CASSLPPQVAKNIQYF. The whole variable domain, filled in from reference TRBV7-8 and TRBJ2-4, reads GAGVSQSPRYKVAKRGQDVALRCDPISGHVSLFWYQQALGQGPEFLTYFQNEAQLDKSGLPSDRFFAERPEGSVSTLKIQRTQQEDSAVYLCASSLPPQVAKNIQYFGAGTRLSVL.

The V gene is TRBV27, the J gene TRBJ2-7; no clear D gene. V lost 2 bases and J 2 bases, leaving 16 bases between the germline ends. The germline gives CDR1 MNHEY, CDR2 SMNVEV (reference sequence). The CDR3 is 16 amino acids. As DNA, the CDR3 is TGTGCCAGCAGTTTAACCTACAGTCGCCTCACCTACGAGCAGTACTTC. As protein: CASSLTYSRLTYEQYF.

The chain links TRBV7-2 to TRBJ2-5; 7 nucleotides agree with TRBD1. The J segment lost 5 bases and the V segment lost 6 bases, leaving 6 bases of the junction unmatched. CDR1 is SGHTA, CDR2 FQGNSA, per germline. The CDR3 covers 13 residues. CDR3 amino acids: CASRPTGLETQYF. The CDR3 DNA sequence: TGTGCCAGCAGACCGACAGGGTTGGAGACCCAGTACTTC.

Here the CDR3 reads CASSSGGLGTGELFF. CDR3 nucleotides: TGCGCCAGCTCGTCCGGGGGGCTTGGAACCGGGGAGCTGTTTTTT. The rearrangement joins TRBV5-1 to TRBJ2-2, with D maybe TRBD2 (7 bases). The CDR3 length is 15 residues. Trimming left V 7 bases short and J 5 bases short, with 18 bases between. Germline CDR1 SGHRS, CDR2 YFSETQ. The whole variable domain, remainder taken from reference TRBV5-1 and TRBJ2-2, is KAGVTQTPRYLIKTRGQQVTLSCSPISGHRSVSWYQQTPGQGLQFLFEYFSETQRNKGNFPGRFSGRQFSNSRSEMNVSTLELGDSALYLCASSSGGLGTGELFFGEGSRLTVL.

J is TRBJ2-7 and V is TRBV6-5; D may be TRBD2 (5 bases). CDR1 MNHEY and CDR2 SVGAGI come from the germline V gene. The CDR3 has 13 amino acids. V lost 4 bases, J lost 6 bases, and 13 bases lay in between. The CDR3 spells CASSSGLPFEQYF. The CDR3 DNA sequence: TGTGCCAGCAGTTCCGGACTCCCTTTCGAGCAGTACTTC.

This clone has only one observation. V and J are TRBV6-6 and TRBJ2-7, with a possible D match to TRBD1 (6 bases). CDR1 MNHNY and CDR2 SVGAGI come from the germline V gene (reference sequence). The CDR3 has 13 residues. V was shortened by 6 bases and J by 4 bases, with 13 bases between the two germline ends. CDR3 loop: CASRSTGLYEQYF. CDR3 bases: TGTGCCAGCAGGTCGACAGGTTTATACGAGCAGTACTTC.

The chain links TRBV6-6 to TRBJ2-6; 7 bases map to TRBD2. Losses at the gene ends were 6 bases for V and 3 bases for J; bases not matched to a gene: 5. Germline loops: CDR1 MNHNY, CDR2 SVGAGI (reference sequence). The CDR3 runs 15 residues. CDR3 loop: CASSPGRVGANVLTF. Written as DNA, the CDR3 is TGTGCCAGCAGCCCAGGGAGGGTTGGGGCCAACGTCCTGACTTTC.

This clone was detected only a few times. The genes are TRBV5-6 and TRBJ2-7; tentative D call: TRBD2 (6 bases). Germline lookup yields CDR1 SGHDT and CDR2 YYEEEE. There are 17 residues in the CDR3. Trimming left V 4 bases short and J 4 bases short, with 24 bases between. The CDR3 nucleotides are TGTGCCAGCAGCGGGGGACTTCTCCTTTTAGACCCTTACGAGCAGTACTTC. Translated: CASSGGLLLLDPYEQYF.

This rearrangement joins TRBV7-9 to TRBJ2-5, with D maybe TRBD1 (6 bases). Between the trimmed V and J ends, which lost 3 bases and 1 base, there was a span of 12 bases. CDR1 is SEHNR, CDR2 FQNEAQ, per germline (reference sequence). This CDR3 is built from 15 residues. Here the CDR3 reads CASSFDRILQETQYF. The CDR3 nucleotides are TGTGCCAGCAGCTTTGACAGGATACTCCAAGAGACCCAGTACTTC. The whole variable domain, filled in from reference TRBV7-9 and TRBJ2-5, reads DTGVSQNPRHKITKRGQNVTFRCDPISEHNRLYWYRQTLGQGPEFLTYFQNEAQLEKSRLLSDRFSAERPKGSFSTLEIQRTEQGDSAMYLCASSFDRILQETQYFGPGTRLLVL.